These 12 T cell receptor beta chains originate from one sample sequenced in a study of T cells in Graves' hyperthyroidism and ophthalmopathy. RNA transcripts provided the source from which TCR beta CDR3 regions were amplified. First-round RT-PCR of the TCR CDR3 relied on the HTBI primer set. In TCRdb, the multiplex PCR reads were re-called with MiXCR into one record per CDR3 protein. The top ten hold 33% of the sample, which has about 300,000 distinct CDR3 sequences, around 17% seen once. The specimen was blood. The receptors here all came from a man aged 30 to 39 with Graves' hyperthyroidism.

This clonotype was seen ten or more times. The chain carries TRBV11-2 and TRBJ2-1; perhaps TRBD1 as D (5 bases). Germline V lookup: CDR1 SGHAT, CDR2 FQNNGV. The CDR3 is made up of 16 amino acids. Trimming shortened V by 0 bases and J by 8 bases, and 17 bases separated the two germline ends. CDR3 residues: CASSLDRFSGAYEQFF. CDR3 nucleotides: TGTGCCAGCAGCTTAGACCGGTTTAGTGGGGCTTATGAGCAGTTCTTC.

Notes on this clonotype: Given a much more abundant clone one base away, this may be a read error. In DNA, the CDR3 is TGTGCCAGCGGCCAAGGAGGGATGCACCGCTACGAGCAGTACTTC. This codes for CASGQGGMHRYEQYF. The genes are TRBV14 and TRBJ2-7, with a possible D match to TRBD2 (6 bases). The CDR3 is 15 amino acids. Per the germline V gene, CDR1 is SGHDN and CDR2 is FVKESK. Together with reference TRBV14 and TRBJ2-7, the CDR3 gives the full variable domain: EAGVTQFPSHSVIEKGQTVTLRCDPISGHDNLYWYRRVMGKEIKFLLHFVKESKQDESGMPNNRFLAERTGGTYSTLKVQPAELEDSGVYFCASGQGGMHRYEQYFGPGTRLTVT.

This clonotype was seen repeatedly, ten times or more. The chain joins TRBV7-2 to TRBJ2-1; TRBD2 matches at 8 bases. V dropped 5 bases and J dropped 3; count of bases not matched to a gene: 6. The CDR3 is 15 amino acids. Per germline, CDR1 SGHTA and CDR2 FQGNSA. The CDR3 is CASSLSGLGYNEQFF. DNA of the CDR3: TGTGCCAGCAGCCTCTCGGGACTAGGCTACAATGAGCAGTTCTTC.

The chain joins TRBV6-1 to TRBJ2-5, with TRBD1 matching 9 bases. The CDR3 spans 16 residues. Germline loops: CDR1 MNHNS, CDR2 SASEGT. With V trimmed by 5 bases and J by 1 base, 8 bases remained unmatched. The CDR3 loop is CASSSDRTGAQETQYF. The CDR3 DNA is TGTGCCAGCAGTTCAGACCGGACAGGGGCCCAAGAGACCCAGTACTTC.

The chain carries TRBV29-1 and TRBJ2-1; TRBD2 matches at 12 bases. The germline CDR1 and CDR2 sequences are SQVTM and ANQGSEA. The CDR3 has 16 amino acids. Unmatched junction bases numbered 6, after V lost 1 base and J lost 5 bases. The CDR3 sequence: CSVEGGLAGMNNEQFF. The DNA of the CDR3 is TGCAGCGTTGAAGGCGGACTAGCGGGAATGAACAATGAGCAGTTCTTC.

This clonotype was seen repeatedly, ten times or more. This chain uses TRBV18 with TRBJ2-7; D is ambiguous. CDR3 length equals 13 residues. The germline V and J ends were trimmed by 4 bases and 7 bases, with 14 bases remaining between them. CDR1 KGHSH and CDR2 LQKENI come from the germline V gene. The CDR3 protein is CASSLPPLREQYF. The CDR3 DNA is TGTGCCAGCTCACTCCCTCCCCTAAGGGAGCAGTACTTC.

This clonotype appeared many times. The chain uses TRBV24-1 and TRBJ2-1, with TRBD2 matching over 9 bases. V gave up 4 bases and J gave up 0 bases; unmatched junction bases: 6. Germline CDR1 and CDR2: KGHDR and SFDVKD. The CDR3 covers 17 residues. The CDR3 bases are TGTGCCACCAGTGACGCCGTTAGCGGGAGCTCCTACAATGAGCAGTTCTTC. Encoded protein: CATSDAVSGSSYNEQFF.

This clonotype was detected ten times or more. CDR3 amino acids: CASSWVYGYTF. As DNA, the CDR3 is TGTGCCAGCAGTTGGGTATATGGCTACACCTTC. The chain links TRBV12-3 or TRBV12-4 to TRBJ1-2; the D is unclear. The V gene lost 4 bases and the J gene lost 5 bases, with 5 bases spanning the gap. The CDR3 extends over 11 amino acids.

At least ten counts were recorded for this clonotype. The gene calls are TRBV19 and TRBJ2-1; D uncertain. The V end lost 10 bases, the J end lost 7 bases, and 17 bases lay between the germline ends. Per germline, CDR1 LNHDA and CDR2 SQIVND (reference sequence). The CDR3 is made up of 13 amino acids. CDR3 protein: CATMSRVVNEQFF. CDR3 nucleotide sequence: TGTGCCACCATGAGTCGAGTTGTGAATGAGCAGTTCTTC. The full variable domain, completed using reference TRBV19 and TRBJ2-1, is DGGITQSPKYLFRKEGQNVTLSCEQNLNHDAMYWYRQDPGQGLRLIYYSQIVNDFQKGDIAEGYSVSREKKESFPLTVTSAQKNPTAFYLCATMSRVVNEQFFGPGTRLTVL.

This clonotype was seen many times. This sequence joins TRBV20-1 and TRBJ2-7; TRBD1 aligns across 7 bases. Germline V gives CDR1 DFQATT, CDR2 SNEGSKA (reference sequence). The CDR3 totals 15 residues. V was clipped by 1 base and J by 4 bases; unmatched bases: 10. CDR3 DNA sequence: TGCAGTGCTAGAGTCCGGACAGGCGCGGGTTACGAGCAGTACTTC. Translation: CSARVRTGAGYEQYF.

The table lists this clonotype with many counts. The rearrangement joins TRBV30 to TRBJ1-4; 9 positions agree with TRBD1. The germline CDR1 and CDR2 sequences are GTSNPN and SVGIG (reference sequence). The CDR3 runs 13 residues. The J segment lost 8 bases and the V segment lost 1 base, leaving 2 bases of the junction unmatched. This chain's CDR3 is CAWSGQGVEKLFF. The CDR3 nucleotides read TGTGCCTGGAGTGGACAGGGGGTCGAAAAACTGTTTTTT.

Of note for this clonotype: Just one base apart from a much larger clone, this may be a read error. The V call is TRBV4-1, the J call TRBJ2-5; 12 nucleotides match TRBD2. The CDR3 is made up of 17 amino acids. The germline V gene encodes CDR1 MGHRA and CDR2 YSYEKL. The CDR3 reads CASSLKGLAGSLEIQYF. The CDR3 nucleotides are TGCGCCAGCAGCCTAAAAGGACTAGCGGGATCGTTAGAGATCCAGTACTTC.